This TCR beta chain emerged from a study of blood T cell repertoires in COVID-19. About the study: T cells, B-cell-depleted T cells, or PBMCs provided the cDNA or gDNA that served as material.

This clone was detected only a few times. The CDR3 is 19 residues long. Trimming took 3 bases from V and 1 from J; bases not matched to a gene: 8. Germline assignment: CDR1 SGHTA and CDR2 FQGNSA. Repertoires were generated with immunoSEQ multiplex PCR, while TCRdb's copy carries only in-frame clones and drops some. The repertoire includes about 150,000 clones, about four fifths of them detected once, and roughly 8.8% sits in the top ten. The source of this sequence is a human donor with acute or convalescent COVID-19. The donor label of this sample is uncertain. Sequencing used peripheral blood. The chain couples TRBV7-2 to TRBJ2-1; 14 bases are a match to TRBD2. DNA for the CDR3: TGTGCCAGCAGCTTCCGACTAGCGGGGGGGGCAGGTTCCTACAATGAGCAGTTCTTC. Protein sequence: CASSFRLAGGAGSYNEQFF.